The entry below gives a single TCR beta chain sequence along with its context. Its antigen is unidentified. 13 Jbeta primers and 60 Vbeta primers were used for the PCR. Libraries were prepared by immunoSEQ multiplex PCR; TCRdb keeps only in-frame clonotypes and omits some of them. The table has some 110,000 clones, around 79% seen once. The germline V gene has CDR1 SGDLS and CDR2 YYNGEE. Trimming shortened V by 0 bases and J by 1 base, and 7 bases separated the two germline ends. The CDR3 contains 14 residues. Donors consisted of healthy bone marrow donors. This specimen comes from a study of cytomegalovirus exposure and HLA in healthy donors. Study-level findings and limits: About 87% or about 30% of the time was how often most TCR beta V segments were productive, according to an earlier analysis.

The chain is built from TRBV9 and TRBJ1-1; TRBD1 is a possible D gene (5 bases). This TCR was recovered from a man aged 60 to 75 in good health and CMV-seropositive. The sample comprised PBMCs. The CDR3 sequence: CASSVDGANTEAFF. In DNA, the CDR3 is TGTGCCAGCAGCGTAGATGGGGCGAACACTGAAGCTTTCTTT.